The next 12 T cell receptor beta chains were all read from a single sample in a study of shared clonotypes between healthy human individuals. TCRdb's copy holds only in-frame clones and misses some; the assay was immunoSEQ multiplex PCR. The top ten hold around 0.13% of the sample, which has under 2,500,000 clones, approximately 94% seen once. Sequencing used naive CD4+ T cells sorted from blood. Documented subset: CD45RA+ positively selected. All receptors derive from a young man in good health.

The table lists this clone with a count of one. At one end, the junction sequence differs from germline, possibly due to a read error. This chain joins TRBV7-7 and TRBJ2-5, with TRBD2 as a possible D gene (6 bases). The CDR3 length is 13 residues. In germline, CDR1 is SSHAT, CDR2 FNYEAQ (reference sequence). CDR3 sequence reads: CASTRGEAETQYF. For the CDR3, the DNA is TGTGCTAGCACCCGCGGGGAGGCGGAGACCCAGTACTTC.

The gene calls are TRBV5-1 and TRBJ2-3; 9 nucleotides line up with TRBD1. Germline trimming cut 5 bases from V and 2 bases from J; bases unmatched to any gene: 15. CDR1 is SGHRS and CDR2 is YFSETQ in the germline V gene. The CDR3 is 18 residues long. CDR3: CASSWRAGTGIDTDTQYF. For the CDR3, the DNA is TGCGCCAGCAGTTGGCGTGCCGGGACAGGGATTGACACAGATACGCAGTATTTT.

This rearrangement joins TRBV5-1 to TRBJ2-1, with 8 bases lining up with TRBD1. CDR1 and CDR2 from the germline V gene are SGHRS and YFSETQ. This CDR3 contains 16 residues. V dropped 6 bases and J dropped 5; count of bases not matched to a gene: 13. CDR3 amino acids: CASTDLLDRVNNEQFF. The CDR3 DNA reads TGCGCCAGCACAGACCTATTGGACAGGGTTAACAATGAGCAGTTCTTC.

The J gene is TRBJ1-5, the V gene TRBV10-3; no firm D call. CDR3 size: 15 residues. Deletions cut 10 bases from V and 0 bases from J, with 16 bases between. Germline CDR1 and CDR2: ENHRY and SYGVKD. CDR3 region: CATQLGRYSNQPQHF. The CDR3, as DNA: TGTGCCACTCAACTGGGTAGGTATAGCAATCAGCCCCAGCATTTT.

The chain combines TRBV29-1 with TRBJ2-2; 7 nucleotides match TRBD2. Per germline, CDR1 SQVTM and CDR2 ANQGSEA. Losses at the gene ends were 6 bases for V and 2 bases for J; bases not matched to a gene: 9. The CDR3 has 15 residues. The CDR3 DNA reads TGCAGCGTCCCGGGGGGAGGGGTCAACACCGGGGAGCTGTTTTTT. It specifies CSVPGGGVNTGELFF.

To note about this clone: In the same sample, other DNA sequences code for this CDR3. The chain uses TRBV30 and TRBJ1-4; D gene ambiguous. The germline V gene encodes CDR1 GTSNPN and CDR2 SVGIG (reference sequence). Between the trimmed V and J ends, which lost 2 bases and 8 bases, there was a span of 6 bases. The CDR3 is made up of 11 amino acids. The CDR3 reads CAWSRAEKLFF. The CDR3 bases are TGTGCCTGGAGTCGTGCCGAAAAACTGTTTTTT.

CDR3 sequence: CASSWLRRAYEQYF. Here the CDR3 DNA reads TGTGCCAGCAGTTGGCTGAGGAGGGCCTACGAGCAGTACTTC. The chain joins TRBV28 to TRBJ2-7; D may be TRBD2 (6 bases). Germline assignment: CDR1 MDHEN and CDR2 SYDVKM. The CDR3 runs 14 residues. V lost 4 bases to trimming and J lost 2 bases, with 12 bases between them.

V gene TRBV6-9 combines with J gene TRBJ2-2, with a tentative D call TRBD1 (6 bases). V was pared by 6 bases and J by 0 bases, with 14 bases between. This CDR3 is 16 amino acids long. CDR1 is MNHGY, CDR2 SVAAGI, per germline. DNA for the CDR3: TGTGCCAGCAGGTCAGACAGGTTCGCGAACACCGGGGAGCTGTTTTTT. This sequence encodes CASRSDRFANTGELFF.

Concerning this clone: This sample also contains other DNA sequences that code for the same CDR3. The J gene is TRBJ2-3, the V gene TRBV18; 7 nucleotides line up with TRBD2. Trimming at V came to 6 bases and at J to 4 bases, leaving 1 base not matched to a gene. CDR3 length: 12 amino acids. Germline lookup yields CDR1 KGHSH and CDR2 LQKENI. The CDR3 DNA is TGTGCCAGCTCTCGGGGGGCAGATACGCAGTATTTT. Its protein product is CASSRGADTQYF.

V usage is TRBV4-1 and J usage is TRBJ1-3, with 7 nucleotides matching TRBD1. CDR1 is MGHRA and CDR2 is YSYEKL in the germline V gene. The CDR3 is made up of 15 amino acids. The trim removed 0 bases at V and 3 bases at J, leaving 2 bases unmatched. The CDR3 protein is CASSQEGGFGNTIYF. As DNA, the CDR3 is TGCGCCAGCAGCCAAGAAGGGGGCTTTGGAAACACCATATATTTT.

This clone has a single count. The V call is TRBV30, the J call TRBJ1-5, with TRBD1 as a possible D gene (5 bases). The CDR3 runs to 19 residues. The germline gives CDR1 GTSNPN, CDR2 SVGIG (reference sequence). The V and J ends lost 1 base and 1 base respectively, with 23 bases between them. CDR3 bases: TGTGCCTGGAGTGCCCTTGGGAGACAGCCTTCTGGAAGCAATCAGCCCCAGCATTTT. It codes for CAWSALGRQPSGSNQPQHF.

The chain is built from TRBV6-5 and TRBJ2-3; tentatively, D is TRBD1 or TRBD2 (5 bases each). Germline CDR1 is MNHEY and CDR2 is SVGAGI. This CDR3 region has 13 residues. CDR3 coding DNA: TGTTCCTCCCGGGGCAGGGCCACAGATACGCAGTATTTT. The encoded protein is CSSRGRATDTQYF.